One sample yielded the 12 T cell receptor beta chains listed below, sequenced in a study of blood T cells in healthy people across ages. Together with a sample-barcoded 5' primer, a J-beta primer mix was included in a second PCR lasting roughly 6 to 12 cycles. Each CDR3 protein gets one entry after TCRdb re-called the 5' RACE reads with MiXCR. This table holds fewer than 800,000 distinct CDR3 sequences, around 21% found once. Material for sequencing was blood. Receptors were obtained from a man between 65 and 85 years old in good health.

This clonotype came up a few times. V and J are TRBV6-5 and TRBJ2-5, with TRBD2 identical over 8 bases. This CDR3 has 15 amino acids. The V gene's germline CDR1 is MNHEY and CDR2 SVGAGI. V lost 5 bases and J lost 4; bases outside the gene matches: 9. CDR3: CASSIGLASPETQYF. CDR3 in DNA: TGTGCCAGCAGTATCGGACTAGCTTCCCCAGAGACCCAGTACTTC.

This chain joins TRBV3-1 and TRBJ2-2, with unresolved D. The V and J ends lost 4 bases and 6 bases respectively, with 6 bases between them. Per germline, CDR1 LGHDT and CDR2 YNNKEL (reference sequence). The CDR3 extends over 12 amino acids. CDR3 in DNA: TGTGCCAGCAGCCCCAACCCCGGGGAGCTGTTTTTT. Amino acid sequence: CASSPNPGELFF.

This clonotype was detected ten times or more. The rearrangement uses TRBV28 and TRBJ2-1, with TRBD1 matching 7 bases. CDR1 is MDHEN, CDR2 SYDVKM, per germline. The CDR3 sequence is 16 residues long. The J segment lost 7 bases and the V segment lost 3 bases, leaving 12 bases of the junction unmatched. CDR3 nucleotides: TGTGCCAGCAGTTTGATCCCCGGGACAGTGAATAATGAGCAGTTCTTC. It codes for CASSLIPGTVNNEQFF.

The chain recombines TRBV6-1 with TRBJ2-5; 9 bases are a match to TRBD2. Matching the DNA end better, TRBJ2-7 makes the J call doubtful. The CDR3 length is 15 residues. Germline V CDR1 and CDR2: MNHNS, SASEGT. CDR3 amino acids: CASSERTSGYYEQYF. The CDR3 region has the DNA TGTGCCAGCAGTGAACGTACTAGCGGGTACTACGAGCAGTACTTC.

The V call is TRBV5-1, the J call TRBJ2-5; 9 nucleotides align to TRBD1. Unmatched junction bases numbered 8, after V lost 4 bases and J lost 4 bases. This CDR3 has 15 amino acids. CDR1 and CDR2 from the germline V gene are SGHRS and YFSETQ. The DNA of the CDR3 is TGCGCCAGCAGCATGGCCGGGACAGGGAGAGAGACCCAGTACTTC. Protein sequence: CASSMAGTGRETQYF.

This chain links TRBV28 with TRBJ2-1; D perhaps matches TRBD2 (6 bases). The DNA end lines up better with TRBJ2-5; the J call may be wrong. The V gene's germline CDR1 is MDHEN and CDR2 SYDVKM. CDR3 length: 14 amino acids. The CDR3 DNA reads as TGTGCCACGAACCTGGAGGGCCGTGAGGAGACCCAGTACTTC. Amino acid sequence: CATNLEGREETQYF.

This clonotype was seen many times. V is TRBV7-2 and J is TRBJ2-1; D is uncertain. The V gene lost 5 bases and the J gene lost 2 bases, with 10 bases spanning the gap. The CDR3 has 14 residues. Germline V gene data show CDR1 as SGHTA and CDR2 as FQGNSA. The CDR3 coding sequence is TGTGCCAGCAGCCTATTAAACACCTACAATGAGCAGTTCTTC. Translation: CASSLLNTYNEQFF.

This clonotype was seen only a few times. The V and J genes are TRBV5-1 and TRBJ2-1; 7 positions agree with TRBD1. CDR3 length: 14 residues. Germline-derived CDR1 and CDR2 are SGHRS and YFSETQ. V lost 6 bases, J lost 7 bases, and 10 bases stayed unmatched. The chain's CDR3 is CASKDDRDSNEQFF. In DNA, the CDR3 is TGCGCCAGCAAAGATGACAGGGATAGTAATGAGCAGTTCTTC.

This clonotype has a handful of counts. The chain recombines TRBV6-1 with TRBJ2-3, with D hard to call. Between the trimmed V and J ends, which lost 8 bases and 1 base, there was a span of 16 bases. The CDR3 has 15 residues. Germline values: CDR1 MNHNS, CDR2 SASEGT. The CDR3 is CASQWSESGTDTQYF. The CDR3 coding sequence is TGTGCCAGCCAGTGGTCGGAGAGTGGCACAGATACGCAGTATTTT.

V is TRBV6-2 or TRBV6-3 and J is TRBJ2-2, with D possibly TRBD2 on 6 matching bases. Trimming left V 0 bases short and J 0 bases short, with 11 bases between. The germline V gene encodes CDR1 MNHEY and CDR2 SVGEGT. This CDR3 has 17 amino acids. The CDR3 protein is CASSYSGGITNTGELFF. CDR3 nucleotide sequence: TGTGCCAGCAGTTACTCAGGCGGGATAACGAACACCGGGGAGCTGTTTTTT.

This clonotype occurred a few times. The chain recombines TRBV6-6 with TRBJ2-1; no clear D gene. Trimming shortened V by 0 bases and J by 8 bases, and 11 bases separated the two germline ends. CDR3 length: 14 residues. Germline CDR1 reads MNHNY; CDR2 reads SVGAGI (reference sequence). This chain's CDR3 is CASSYSTLSYEQFF. The CDR3 DNA follows: TGTGCCAGCAGTTACTCTACTCTAAGCTATGAGCAGTTCTTC.

This clonotype was detected a few times. The J gene is TRBJ2-5, the V gene TRBV3-1, with D maybe TRBD2 (5 bases). The CDR3 contains 13 residues. Germline V gene lookup returns CDR1 LGHDT and CDR2 YNNKEL (reference sequence). V was clipped by 5 bases and J by 2 bases, with 9 bases between them. The CDR3 spells CASSKDLQETQYF. The CDR3 DNA reads as TGTGCCAGCAGCAAGGACTTGCAAGAGACCCAGTACTTC.